Below, 14 T cell receptor beta chains from the same sample are listed, as sequenced in a study of blood T cell repertoires in COVID-19. Generated by immunoSEQ multiplex PCR, the TCRdb table keeps only in-frame clones and is missing some. This table holds approximately 160,000 clones, 70% to 90% found once. The specimen was peripheral blood. These TCRs come from a woman aged 55 to 70 with COVID-19, enrolled during active disease.

This chain uses TRBV6-5 with TRBJ1-6; possibly TRBD1 for D (6 bases). Trimming removed 7 bases at V and 8 bases at J, with 12 bases between. The V gene's germline CDR1 is MNHEY and CDR2 SVGAGI. The CDR3 contains 13 residues. CDR3 loop: CASTLDSYSPLHF. The CDR3 DNA reads TGTGCCAGCACCCTGGACAGTTATTCACCCCTCCACTTT.

This clone was counted only a few times. The V gene is TRBV19, the J gene TRBJ2-7; 7 bases align to TRBD2. CDR1 is LNHDA, CDR2 SQIVND, per germline (reference sequence). CDR3 size: 15 residues. Trimming cost V 2 bases and J 2 bases; bases outside gene matches: 6. CDR3: CASSISTSVTYEQYF. In nucleotides, the CDR3 is TGTGCCAGTAGTATATCCACTAGCGTCACCTACGAGCAGTACTTC. Looking up the rest from reference TRBV19 and TRBJ2-7 gives the full variable domain: DGGITQSPKYLFRKEGQNVTLSCEQNLNHDAMYWYRQDPGQGLRLIYYSQIVNDFQKGDIAEGYSVSREKKESFPLTVTSAQKNPTAFYLCASSISTSVTYEQYFGPGTRLTVT.

The J gene is TRBJ2-5, the V gene TRBV6-5, with D perhaps TRBD2 (5 bases). The germline CDR1 and CDR2 sequences are MNHEY and SVGAGI. The CDR3 runs to 15 residues. Trimming pared 2 bases from V and 2 bases from J, leaving 12 bases between. In nucleotides, the CDR3 is TGTGCCAGCAGTTACGCCCGGGGAGAGCAAGAGACCCAGTACTTC. Protein: CASSYARGEQETQYF.

The chain combines TRBV18 with TRBJ2-3; perhaps TRBD2 as D (7 bases). Germline CDR1 reads KGHSH; CDR2 reads LQKENI. The CDR3 contains 15 residues. The V end was cut by 6 bases, the J end by 7 bases, with 20 bases between. The CDR3 here is CASSPGGGSQNTQYF. CDR3 coding DNA: TGTGCCAGCTCCCCAGGCGGGGGCTCACAAAATACGCAGTATTTT.

This chain connects TRBV29-1 to TRBJ2-1; TRBD2 matches 10 bases. The trim removed 5 bases at V and 8 bases at J, leaving 6 bases unmatched. Germline V lookup: CDR1 SQVTM, CDR2 ANQGSEA. The length of the CDR3 is 13 residues. In nucleotides, the CDR3 is TGCAGCGTTAGCAGCGGGAGGGGGTATGAGCAGTTCTTC. Translated, it gives CSVSSGRGYEQFF.

This clone was seen once. The rearrangement links TRBV4-2 to TRBJ2-5; a weak D match, TRBD1 (6 bases). Per the germline V gene, CDR1 is LGHNA and CDR2 is YNFKEQ. The CDR3 is made up of 18 amino acids. V lost 4 bases and J 4 bases, leaving 25 bases between the germline ends. CDR3 nucleotide sequence: TGTGCCAGCAGCCCAGAGACGTGGATAGCAGGGGAACCAGAGACCCAGTACTTC. Its translation is CASSPETWIAGEPETQYF.

The rearrangement links TRBV7-2 to TRBJ2-1; the D gene is possibly TRBD1 (5 bases). Germline V gene lookup returns CDR1 SGHTA and CDR2 FQGNSA. The CDR3 totals 15 residues. V was trimmed by 6 bases and J by 0 bases, leaving 12 bases between them. The CDR3 sequence is CASSTQGSSYNEQFF. CDR3 in DNA: TGTGCCAGCAGTACTCAGGGATCCTCCTACAATGAGCAGTTCTTC.

The CDR3 is CASRLAGGNNEQFF. The DNA for the CDR3 is TGTGCCAGTCGACTAGCGGGAGGCAACAATGAGCAGTTCTTC. The gene calls are TRBV19 and TRBJ2-1, with 13 bases lining up with TRBD2. Trimming took 8 bases from V and 5 from J; bases not matched to a gene: 3. Germline CDR1 is LNHDA and CDR2 is SQIVND (reference sequence). The CDR3 runs 14 residues. Drawing the rest from reference TRBV19 and TRBJ2-1, the complete variable domain is DGGITQSPKYLFRKEGQNVTLSCEQNLNHDAMYWYRQDPGQGLRLIYYSQIVNDFQKGDIAEGYSVSREKKESFPLTVTSAQKNPTAFYLCASRLAGGNNEQFFGPGTRLTVL.

V and J are TRBV9 and TRBJ1-6; D possibly corresponds to TRBD1 (5 bases). Trimming pared 0 bases from V and 9 bases from J, leaving 13 bases between. The CDR3 has 15 residues. Germline V gene sequence: CDR1 SGDLS, CDR2 YYNGEE. The CDR3 bases are TGTGCCAGCAGCGTAGTAGGGCAGGGCGGTTCACCCCTCCACTTT. Its protein is CASSVVGQGGSPLHF.

The J gene is TRBJ1-1, the V gene TRBV5-6; a possible D gene is TRBD1 (5 bases). Trimming pared 4 bases from V and 3 bases from J, leaving 16 bases between. This CDR3 region has 15 residues. Germline lookup yields CDR1 SGHDT and CDR2 YYEEEE. In DNA, the CDR3 is TGTGCCAGCAGCCCGCCTTGGAGCAGGGACACTGAAGCTTTCTTT. It translates to CASSPPWSRDTEAFF.

This chain connects TRBV7-6 to TRBJ1-4; the match to TRBD1 covers 8 bases. This CDR3 region has 18 residues. V dropped 1 base and J dropped 2; count of bases not matched to a gene: 9. Germline-derived CDR1 and CDR2 are SGHVS and FNYEAQ. CDR3 protein: CASSLGTGSFGTNEKLFF. CDR3 in DNA: TGTGCCAGCAGCTTAGGGACAGGGTCTTTCGGGACTAATGAAAAACTGTTTTTT. Full variable domain (remainder filled in from reference TRBV7-6 and TRBJ1-4): GAGVSQSPRYKVTKRGQDVALRCDPISGHVSLYWYRQALGQGPEFLTYFNYEAQQDKSGLPNDRFSAERPEGSISTLTIQRTEQRDSAMYRCASSLGTGSFGTNEKLFFGSGTQLSVL.

This clone was counted once. The chain has TRBV7-8 and TRBJ1-5; tentatively, D is TRBD1 (6 bases). The germline V and J ends were trimmed by 0 bases and 5 bases, with 20 bases remaining between them. The CDR3 contains 18 residues. CDR1 and CDR2 from the germline V gene are SGHVS and FQNEAQ. CDR3 sequence reads: CASSLALGGRMLYQPQHF. In nucleotides, the CDR3 is TGTGCCAGCAGCTTAGCGCTGGGGGGGCGAATGCTTTATCAGCCCCAGCATTTT. Full variable domain (rest looked up from reference TRBV7-8 and TRBJ1-5): GAGVSQSPRYKVAKRGQDVALRCDPISGHVSLFWYQQALGQGPEFLTYFQNEAQLDKSGLPSDRFFAERPEGSVSTLKIQRTQQEDSAVYLCASSLALGGRMLYQPQHFGDGTRLSIL.

With regard to this clone: The sample carries other DNA sequences with the same CDR3. The rearrangement joins TRBV12-3 or TRBV12-4 to TRBJ1-2; tentatively, D is TRBD1 (6 bases). Trimming cost V 3 bases and J 4 bases, with 9 bases left between them. The length of the CDR3 is 13 residues. The chain's CDR3 is CASSFQGPYGYTF. Written as DNA, the CDR3 is TGTGCCAGCAGTTTCCAGGGGCCCTATGGCTACACCTTC.

The chain joins TRBV19 to TRBJ1-2; D is ambiguous. The ends were cut back, 1 base at V and 2 bases at J, with 8 bases in the middle. Germline CDR1 LNHDA, CDR2 SQIVND (reference sequence). The CDR3 extends over 14 amino acids. In DNA, the CDR3 is TGTGCCAGTAGTATAGGGTTGGGCAACTATGGCTACACCTTC. Encoded protein: CASSIGLGNYGYTF.